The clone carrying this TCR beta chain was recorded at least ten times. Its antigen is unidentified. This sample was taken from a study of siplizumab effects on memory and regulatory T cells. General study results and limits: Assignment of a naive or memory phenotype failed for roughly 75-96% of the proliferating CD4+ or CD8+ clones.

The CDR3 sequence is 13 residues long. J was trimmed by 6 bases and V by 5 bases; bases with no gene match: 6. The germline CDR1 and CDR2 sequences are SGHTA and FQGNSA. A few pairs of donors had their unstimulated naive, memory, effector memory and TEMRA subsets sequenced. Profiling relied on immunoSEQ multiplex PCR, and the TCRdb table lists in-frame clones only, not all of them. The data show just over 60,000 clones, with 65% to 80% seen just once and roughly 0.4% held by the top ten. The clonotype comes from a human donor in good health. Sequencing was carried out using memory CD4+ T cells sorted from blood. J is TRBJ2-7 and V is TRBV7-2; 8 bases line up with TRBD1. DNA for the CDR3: TGTGCCAGCAGCCGACAGGGGCTCGGCGAGCAGTACTTC. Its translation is CASSRQGLGEQYF.